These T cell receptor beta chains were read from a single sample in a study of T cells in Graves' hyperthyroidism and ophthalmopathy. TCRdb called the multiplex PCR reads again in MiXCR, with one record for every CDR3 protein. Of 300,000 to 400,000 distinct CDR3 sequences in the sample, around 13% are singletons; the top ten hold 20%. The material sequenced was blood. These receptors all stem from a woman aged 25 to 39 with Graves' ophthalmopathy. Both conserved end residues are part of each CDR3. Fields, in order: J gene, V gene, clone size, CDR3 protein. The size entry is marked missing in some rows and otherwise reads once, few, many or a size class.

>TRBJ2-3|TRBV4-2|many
CASSAGRADTQYF
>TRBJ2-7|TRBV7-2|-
CASSLGLVALNSYEQYF
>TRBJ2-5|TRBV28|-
CASSQPSGGALETQYF
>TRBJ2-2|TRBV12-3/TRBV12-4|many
CASSSTSRSNTGELFF
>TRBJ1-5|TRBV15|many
CATSRDQQDYQPQHF
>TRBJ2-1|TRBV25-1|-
CASRSLGRSYNEQFF
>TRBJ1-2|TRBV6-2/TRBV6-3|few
CASSYRQGVDGYTF
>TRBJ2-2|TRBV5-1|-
CASSWGLANTGELFF
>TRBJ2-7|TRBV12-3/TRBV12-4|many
CASSLSRSYEQYF
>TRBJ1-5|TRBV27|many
CASSRAPRGRQPQHF
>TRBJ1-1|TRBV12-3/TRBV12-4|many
CASSLIRAAEAFF
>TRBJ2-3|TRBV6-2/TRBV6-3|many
CASIDTSGAPSDTQYF
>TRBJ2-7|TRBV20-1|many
CSARDSGTATYEQYF
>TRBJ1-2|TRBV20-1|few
CSAETGQHFNYGYTF
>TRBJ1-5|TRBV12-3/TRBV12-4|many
CASSSNRTGRVGNQPQHF
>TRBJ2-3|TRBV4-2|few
CASSQEPLAGGPSTDTQYF
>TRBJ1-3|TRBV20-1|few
CSVMGGDYSGNTIYF
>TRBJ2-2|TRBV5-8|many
CASSGDRGRPGELFF
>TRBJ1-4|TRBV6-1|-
CASRFRGATNEKLFF
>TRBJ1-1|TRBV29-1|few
CSVESNTEAFF
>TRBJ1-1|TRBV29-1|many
CSVDGRGMEAFF
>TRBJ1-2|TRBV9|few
CASRQETYGYTF
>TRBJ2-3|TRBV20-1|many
CSARVGGDTDTQYF
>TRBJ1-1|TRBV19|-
CASSIHQGATEAFF
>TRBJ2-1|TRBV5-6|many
CASSSGYRTDSNNEQFF
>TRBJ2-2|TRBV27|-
CASSLTQGAANTGELFF
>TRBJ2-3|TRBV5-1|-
CASSLSGGAWEDTQYF
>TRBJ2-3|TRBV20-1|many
CSARRDTQYF
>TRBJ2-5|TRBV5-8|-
CASSLAGVRGWRETQYF
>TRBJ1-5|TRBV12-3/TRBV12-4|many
CASSVTGTAEPQHF
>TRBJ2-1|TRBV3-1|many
CASSQDLVGEQFF
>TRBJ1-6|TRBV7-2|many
CASSMTGTSPQSPLHF
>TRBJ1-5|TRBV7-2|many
CASSTGRDQPQHF
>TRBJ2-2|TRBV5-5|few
CASSLPPPTDPGELFF
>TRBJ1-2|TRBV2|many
CASRGGQGLNYGYTF
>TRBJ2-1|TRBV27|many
CASSARDSTLNEQFF
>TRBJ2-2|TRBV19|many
CASSLFSRTRPITGELFF